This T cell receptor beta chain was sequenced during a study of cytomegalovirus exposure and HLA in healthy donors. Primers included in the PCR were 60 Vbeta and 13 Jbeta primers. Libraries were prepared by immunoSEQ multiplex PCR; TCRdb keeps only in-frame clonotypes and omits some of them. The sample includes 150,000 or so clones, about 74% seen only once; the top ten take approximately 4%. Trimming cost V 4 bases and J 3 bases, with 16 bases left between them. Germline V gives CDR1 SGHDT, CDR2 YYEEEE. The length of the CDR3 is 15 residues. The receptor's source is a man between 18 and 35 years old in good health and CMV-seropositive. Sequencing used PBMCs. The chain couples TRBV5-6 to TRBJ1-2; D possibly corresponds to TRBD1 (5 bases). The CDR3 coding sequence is TGTGCCAGCAGCGGCGCAGGGCTTTCGGACTATGGCTACACCTTC. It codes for CASSGAGLSDYGYTF.